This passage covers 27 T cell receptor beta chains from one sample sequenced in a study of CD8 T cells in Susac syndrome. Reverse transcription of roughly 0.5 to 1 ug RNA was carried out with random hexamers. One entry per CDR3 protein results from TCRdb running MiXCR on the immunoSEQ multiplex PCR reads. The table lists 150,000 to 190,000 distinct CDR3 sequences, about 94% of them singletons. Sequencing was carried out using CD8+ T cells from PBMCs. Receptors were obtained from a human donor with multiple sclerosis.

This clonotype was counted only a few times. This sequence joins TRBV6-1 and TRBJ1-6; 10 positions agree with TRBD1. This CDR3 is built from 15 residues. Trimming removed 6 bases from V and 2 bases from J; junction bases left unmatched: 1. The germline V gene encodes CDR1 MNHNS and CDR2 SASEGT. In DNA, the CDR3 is TGTGCCAGCAGAGGACAGGGGGCCTATAATTCACCCCTCCACTTT. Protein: CASRGQGAYNSPLHF.

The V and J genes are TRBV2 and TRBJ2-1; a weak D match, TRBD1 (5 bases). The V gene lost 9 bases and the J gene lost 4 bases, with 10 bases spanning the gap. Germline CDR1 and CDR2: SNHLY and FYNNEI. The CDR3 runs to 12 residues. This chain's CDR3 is CASRGRYNEQFF. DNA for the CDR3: TGTGCCAGTAGGGGCCGTTACAATGAGCAGTTCTTC.

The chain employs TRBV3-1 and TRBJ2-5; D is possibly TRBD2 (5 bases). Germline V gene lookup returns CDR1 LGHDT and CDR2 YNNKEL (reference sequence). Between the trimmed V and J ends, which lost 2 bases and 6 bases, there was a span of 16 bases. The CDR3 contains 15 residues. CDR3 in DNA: TGTGCCAGCAGCCAAAAGGACTGGGCGGTAAAGACCCAGTACTTC. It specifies CASSQKDWAVKTQYF.

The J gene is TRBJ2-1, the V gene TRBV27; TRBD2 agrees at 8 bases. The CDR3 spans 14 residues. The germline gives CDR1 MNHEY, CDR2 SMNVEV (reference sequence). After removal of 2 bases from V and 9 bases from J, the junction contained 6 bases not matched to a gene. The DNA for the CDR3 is TGTGCCAGCAGTTTAGCGGGGGGCCCTGGTGAGCAGTTCTTC. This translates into CASSLAGGPGEQFF.

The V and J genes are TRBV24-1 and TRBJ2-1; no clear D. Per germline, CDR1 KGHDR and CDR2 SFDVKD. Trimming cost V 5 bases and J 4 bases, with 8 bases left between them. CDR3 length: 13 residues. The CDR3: CATSGGLYNEQFF. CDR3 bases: TGTGCCACCAGTGGCGGTTTGTACAATGAGCAGTTCTTC.

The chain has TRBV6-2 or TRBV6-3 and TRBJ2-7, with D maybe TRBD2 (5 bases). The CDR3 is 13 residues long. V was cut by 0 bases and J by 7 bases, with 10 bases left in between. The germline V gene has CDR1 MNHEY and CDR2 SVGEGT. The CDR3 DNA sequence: TGTGCCAGCAGTTACTCCCGTCGGAGGGAGCAGTACTTC. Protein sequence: CASSYSRRREQYF.

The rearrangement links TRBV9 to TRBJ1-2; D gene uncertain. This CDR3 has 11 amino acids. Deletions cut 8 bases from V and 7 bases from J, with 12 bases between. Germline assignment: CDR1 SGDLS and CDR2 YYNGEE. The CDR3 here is CASFGRGGYTF. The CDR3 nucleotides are TGTGCCAGTTTTGGGCGCGGTGGCTACACCTTC.

As DNA, the CDR3 is TGTGCCAGCAGCTTAGAGAATCAGCCCCAGCATTTT. Translated: CASSLENQPQHF. V gene TRBV7-9 combines with J gene TRBJ1-5; D unresolved. V was pared by 1 base and J by 4 bases, with 2 bases between. Germline V gene sequence: CDR1 SEHNR, CDR2 FQNEAQ (reference sequence). CDR3 length: 12 amino acids.

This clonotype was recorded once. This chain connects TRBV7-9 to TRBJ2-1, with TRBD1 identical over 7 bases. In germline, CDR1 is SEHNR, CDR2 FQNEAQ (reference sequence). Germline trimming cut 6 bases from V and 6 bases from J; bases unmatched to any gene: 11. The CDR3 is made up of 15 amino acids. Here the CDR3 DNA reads TGTGCCAGCAGATCAGGGGGTCCCCTTGGCAATGAGCAGTTCTTC. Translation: CASRSGGPLGNEQFF.

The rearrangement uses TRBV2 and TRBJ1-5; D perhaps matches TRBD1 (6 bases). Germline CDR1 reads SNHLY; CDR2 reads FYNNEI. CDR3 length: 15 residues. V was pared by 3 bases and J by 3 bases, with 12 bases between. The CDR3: CASSDWGRVNQPQHF. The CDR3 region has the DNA TGTGCCAGCAGTGATTGGGGGCGCGTCAATCAGCCCCAGCATTTT.

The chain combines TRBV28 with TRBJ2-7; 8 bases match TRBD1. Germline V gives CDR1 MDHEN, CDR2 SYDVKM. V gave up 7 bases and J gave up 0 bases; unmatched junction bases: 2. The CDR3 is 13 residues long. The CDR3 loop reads CASTTGASYEQYF. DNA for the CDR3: TGTGCCAGCACGACAGGGGCCTCCTACGAGCAGTACTTC. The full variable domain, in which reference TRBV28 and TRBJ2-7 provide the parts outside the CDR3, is DVKVTQSSRYLVKRTGEKVFLECVQDMDHENMFWYRQDPGLGLRLIYFSYDVKMKEKGDIPEGYSVSREKKERFSLILESASTNQTSMYLCASTTGASYEQYFGPGTRLTVT.

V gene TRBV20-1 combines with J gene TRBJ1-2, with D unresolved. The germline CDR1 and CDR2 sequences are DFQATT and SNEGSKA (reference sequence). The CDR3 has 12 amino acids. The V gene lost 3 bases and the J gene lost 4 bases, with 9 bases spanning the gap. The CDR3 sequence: CSARVSIYGYTF. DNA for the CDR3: TGCAGTGCTAGGGTATCGATCTATGGCTACACCTTC.

The CDR3 DNA follows: TGTGCCAGCAGCTCCATATACAGAGACAACTATGGCTACACCTTC. Its translation: CASSSIYRDNYGYTF. V is TRBV13 and J is TRBJ1-2; the D is unclear. Germline-derived CDR1 and CDR2 are PRHDT and FYEKMQ (reference sequence). CDR3 length: 15 residues. Trimming removed 4 bases from V and 2 bases from J, with 14 bases in between.

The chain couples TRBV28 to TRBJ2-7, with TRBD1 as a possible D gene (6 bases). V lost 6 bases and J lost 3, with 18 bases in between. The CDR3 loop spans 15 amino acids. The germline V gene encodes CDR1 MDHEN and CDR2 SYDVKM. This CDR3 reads CASSFDRSFIYEQYF. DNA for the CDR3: TGTGCCAGCAGCTTTGACAGGTCCTTTATCTACGAGCAGTACTTC.

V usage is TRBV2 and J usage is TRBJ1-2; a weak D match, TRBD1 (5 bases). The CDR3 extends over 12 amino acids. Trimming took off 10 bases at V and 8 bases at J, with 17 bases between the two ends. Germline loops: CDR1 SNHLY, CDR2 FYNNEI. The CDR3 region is CATPPGREGYTF. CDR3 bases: TGTGCCACCCCCCCCGGCAGGGAAGGCTACACCTTC.

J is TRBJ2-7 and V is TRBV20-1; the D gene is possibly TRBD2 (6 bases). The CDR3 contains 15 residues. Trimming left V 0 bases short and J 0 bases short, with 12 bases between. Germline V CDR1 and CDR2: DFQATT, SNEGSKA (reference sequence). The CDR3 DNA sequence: TGCAGTGCTAGAGATCGGCAGGGAGGCTCCTACGAGCAGTACTTC. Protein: CSARDRQGGSYEQYF.

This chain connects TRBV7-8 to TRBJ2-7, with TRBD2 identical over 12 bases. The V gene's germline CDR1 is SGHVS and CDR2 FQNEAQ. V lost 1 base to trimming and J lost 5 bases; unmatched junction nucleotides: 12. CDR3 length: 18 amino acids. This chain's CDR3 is CASSLGLAGASRANEQYF. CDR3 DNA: TGTGCCAGCAGCTTAGGACTAGCGGGGGCTTCGAGGGCCAACGAGCAGTACTTC.

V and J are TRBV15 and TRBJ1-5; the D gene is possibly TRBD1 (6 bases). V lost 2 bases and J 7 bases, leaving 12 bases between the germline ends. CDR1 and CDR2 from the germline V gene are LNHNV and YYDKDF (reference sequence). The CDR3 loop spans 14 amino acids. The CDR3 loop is CATSRSRGGQPQHF. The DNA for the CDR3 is TGTGCCACCAGCAGATCCAGGGGCGGGCAGCCCCAGCATTTT.

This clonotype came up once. CDR3 loop: CASSLGGPSRNEQYF. CDR3 DNA sequence: TGTGCCAGCAGCTTGGGGGGACCAAGCAGAAACGAGCAGTACTTC. The rearrangement links TRBV7-9 to TRBJ2-7; possible D gene TRBD2, 6 bases. The CDR3 runs 15 residues. Germline assignment: CDR1 SEHNR and CDR2 FQNEAQ (reference sequence). V lost 3 bases, J lost 5 bases, and 17 bases lay in between.

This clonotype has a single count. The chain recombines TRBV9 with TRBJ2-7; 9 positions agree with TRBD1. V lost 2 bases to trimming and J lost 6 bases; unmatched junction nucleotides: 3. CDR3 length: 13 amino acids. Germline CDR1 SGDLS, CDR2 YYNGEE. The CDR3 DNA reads TGTGCCAGCAGCGTGGGGACAGGGTCCGAGCAGTACTTC. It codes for CASSVGTGSEQYF.

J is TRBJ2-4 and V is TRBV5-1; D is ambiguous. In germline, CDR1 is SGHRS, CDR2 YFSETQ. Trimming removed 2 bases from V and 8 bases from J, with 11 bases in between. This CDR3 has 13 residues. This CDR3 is CASSLRSWDIQYF. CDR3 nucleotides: TGCGCCAGCAGCTTAAGGAGCTGGGACATTCAGTACTTC.

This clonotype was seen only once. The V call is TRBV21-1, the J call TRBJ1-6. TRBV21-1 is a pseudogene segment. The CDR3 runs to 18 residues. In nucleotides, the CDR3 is TGTGCCAGCAGCAAACCTCTGGCGAGGGAATCCTATAATTCACCCCTCCACTTT. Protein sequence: CASSKPLARESYNSPLHF.

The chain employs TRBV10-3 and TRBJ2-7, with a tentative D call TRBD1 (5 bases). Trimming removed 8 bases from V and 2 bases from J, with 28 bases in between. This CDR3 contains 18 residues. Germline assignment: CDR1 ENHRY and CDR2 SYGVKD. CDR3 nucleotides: TGTGCCATCCGGACCCACCCAACTGGGGCGCCGACCACCTACGAGCAGTACTTC. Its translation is CAIRTHPTGAPTTYEQYF.

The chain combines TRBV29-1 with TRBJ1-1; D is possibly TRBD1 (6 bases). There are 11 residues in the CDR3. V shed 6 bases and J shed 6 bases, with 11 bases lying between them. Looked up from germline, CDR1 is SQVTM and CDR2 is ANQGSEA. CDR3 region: CSVSGGSEAFF. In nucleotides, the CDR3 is TGCAGCGTATCGGGGGGCTCTGAAGCTTTCTTT.

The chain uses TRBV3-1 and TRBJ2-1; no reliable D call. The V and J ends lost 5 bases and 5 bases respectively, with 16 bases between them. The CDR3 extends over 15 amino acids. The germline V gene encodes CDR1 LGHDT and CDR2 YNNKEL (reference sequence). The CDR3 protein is CASSKPDGPNNEQFF. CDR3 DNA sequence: TGTGCCAGCAGCAAGCCCGACGGGCCTAACAATGAGCAGTTCTTC.

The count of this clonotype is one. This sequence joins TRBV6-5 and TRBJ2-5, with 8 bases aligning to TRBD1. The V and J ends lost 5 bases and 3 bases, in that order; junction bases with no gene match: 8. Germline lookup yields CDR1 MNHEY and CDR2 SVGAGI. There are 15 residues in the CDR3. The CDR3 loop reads CASSLVQGAEETQYF. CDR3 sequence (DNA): TGTGCCAGCAGTCTCGTTCAGGGGGCTGAAGAGACCCAGTACTTC.

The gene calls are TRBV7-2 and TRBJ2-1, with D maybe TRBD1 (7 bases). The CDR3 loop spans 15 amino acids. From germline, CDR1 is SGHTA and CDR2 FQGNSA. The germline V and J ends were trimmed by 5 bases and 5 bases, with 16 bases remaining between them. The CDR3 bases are TGTGCCAGCAGCCCCCGGCAGGGGGGACACAATGAGCAGTTCTTC. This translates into CASSPRQGGHNEQFF. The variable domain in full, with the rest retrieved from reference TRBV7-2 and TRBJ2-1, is GAGVSQSPSNKVTEKGKDVELRCDPISGHTALYWYRQSLGQGLEFLIYFQGNSAPDKSGLPSDRFSAERTGGSVSTLTIQRTQQEDSAVYLCASSPRQGGHNEQFFGPGTRLTVL.